The clone carrying this TCR beta chain showed up just a few times. Its specificity is not known. The V gene's germline CDR1 is WNHNN and CDR2 SYGVQD (reference sequence). V gave up 0 bases and J gave up 6 bases, with 9 bases separating them. This CDR3 is 14 amino acids long. This specimen comes from a study of cytomegalovirus exposure and HLA in healthy donors. PCR employed 60 Vbeta and 13 Jbeta primers. In the source study's methods: Unique TCR beta chains totaled some 80 million in a later count, with around 10 million of them shared. Measured with immunoSEQ multiplex PCR; TCRdb has only the in-frame clones, and not every one. The V and J calls and clone size come from that table; D and trimming were worked out from the DNA. The sample yields fewer than 95,000 clones, roughly two thirds seen once. Study-wide findings and caveats: HLA alleles showed associations with roughly 17,000 TCR beta sequences in a later analysis, at a 0.05 false discovery rate.

Sample: PBMCs. The sequence was collected from a woman between 25 and 40 years old in good health and CMV-seronegative. This rearrangement joins TRBV10-1 to TRBJ2-1; no reliable D call. The CDR3 spells CASSESIGANEQFF. CDR3 DNA sequence: TGCGCCAGCAGTGAGTCGATAGGAGCCAATGAGCAGTTCTTC.